The T cell receptor (beta chain) described here comes from a study of control samples from healthy donors and cancer patients. This CDR3 region has 12 residues. Germline CDR1 and CDR2: SNHLY and FYNNEI. The V gene lost 6 bases and the J gene lost 7 bases, with 13 bases spanning the gap. Here immunoSEQ multiplex PCR was the method, and the copy in TCRdb shows in-frame clones only, minus some. The sample holds 100,000 to 150,000 clones, 75% to 95% seen once. Specimen: blood. The chain combines TRBV2 with TRBJ2-7; D may be TRBD2 (5 bases). The receptor's source is a man between 18 and 35 years old in good health. As DNA, the CDR3 is TGTGCCAGCAGCGTCTCGGGATGGGAGCAGTACGTC. Residues: CASSVSGWEQYV.